The next 18 T cell receptor beta chains were all read from a single sample in a study of CD8+CD57+ T cells in acquired aplastic anemia. Genomic DNA constituted the template upon which TCR beta VDJ and CDR3 profiling was performed. From the reads, TCRdb called clonotypes with MiXCR, one entry per CDR3 protein. The sample includes approximately 200,000 distinct CDR3 sequences, around 60% of them seen just once. Input material: sorted CD4+, CD8+, or CD8+CD57+ T cells (not recorded which) from PBMCs. The receptors here all came from a human donor in good health.

The gene calls are TRBV29-1 and TRBJ2-1; possible D gene TRBD1, 6 bases. The CDR3 extends over 13 amino acids. V shed 8 bases and J shed 1 base, with 12 bases lying between them. The germline V gene encodes CDR1 SQVTM and CDR2 ANQGSEA. CDR3 residues: CSFARGSYNEQFF. DNA for the CDR3: TGCAGCTTCGCCAGGGGATCCTACAATGAGCAGTTCTTC.

The CDR3 is CASSRDSLEAFF. The CDR3 DNA reads as TGCGCCAGCAGCCGGGACAGCTTAGAAGCTTTCTTT. The chain couples TRBV5-1 to TRBJ1-1, with 7 positions matching TRBD1. The CDR3 is 12 residues long. Per germline, CDR1 SGHRS and CDR2 YFSETQ. J was trimmed by 8 bases and V by 4 bases; bases with no gene match: 5.

The chain is built from TRBV4-3 and TRBJ1-2; D is undetermined. The V end was cut by 0 bases, the J end by 4 bases, with 15 bases between. Per germline, CDR1 LGHNA and CDR2 YSLEER. The CDR3 runs to 16 residues. The CDR3 region is CASSQDPGVASYGYTF. The CDR3, as DNA: TGCGCCAGCAGCCAAGACCCCGGGGTCGCGAGCTATGGCTACACCTTC.

The J gene is TRBJ2-5, the V gene TRBV20-1; 10 bases align to TRBD2. CDR3 length: 14 amino acids. From germline, CDR1 is DFQATT and CDR2 SNEGSKA (reference sequence). J gave up 3 bases and V 7 bases, and 8 bases lay outside the gene matches. The CDR3 DNA reads as TGCAGTGTTGGCACTGGACTAGCGGAAGAGACCCAGTACTTC. Translating it yields CSVGTGLAEETQYF.

This clonotype was picked up one time. The gene calls are TRBV20-1 and TRBJ1-2; weak D call: TRBD1 (6 bases). The CDR3 runs 12 residues. V was trimmed by 3 bases and J by 7 bases, leaving 12 bases between them. In germline, CDR1 is DFQATT, CDR2 SNEGSKA (reference sequence). CDR3: CSASVGGSGYTF. CDR3 in DNA: TGCAGTGCTAGCGTAGGGGGAAGTGGCTACACCTTC.

The chain links TRBV10-3 to TRBJ1-2, with TRBD1 matching 9 bases. Germline CDR1 reads ENHRY; CDR2 reads SYGVKD. J was trimmed by 8 bases and V by 7 bases; bases with no gene match: 8. CDR3 length: 13 amino acids. DNA for the CDR3: TGTGCCATCACCTCACAGGGGGCTGAGGGCTACACCTTC. Protein product: CAITSQGAEGYTF.

This chain connects TRBV7-2 to TRBJ1-2; 8 nucleotides align to TRBD1. V gave up 3 bases and J gave up 7 bases; unmatched junction bases: 4. CDR3 length: 13 residues. Germline lookup yields CDR1 SGHTA and CDR2 FQGNSA. The CDR3 sequence: CASSFQGAGGYTF. The CDR3 bases are TGTGCCAGCAGCTTTCAGGGGGCGGGTGGCTACACCTTC.

The rearrangement joins TRBV7-9 to TRBJ1-1; D ambiguous. The V and J ends lost 5 bases and 5 bases respectively, with 9 bases between them. Germline CDR1 reads SEHNR; CDR2 reads FQNEAQ (reference sequence). CDR3 length equals 12 residues. CDR3 nucleotides: TGTGCCAGCAGCACCAAGGGTACTGAAGCTTTCTTT. It codes for CASSTKGTEAFF.

In regard to this clonotype: A read error may be the cause here, since a much bigger clone is one base away. The rearrangement joins TRBV29-1 to TRBJ1-1; D is undetermined. The CDR3 totals 8 residues. Germline assignment: CDR1 SQVTM and CDR2 ANQGSEA. The CDR3, as DNA: TGCAGCGTTGAGGGAGCTTCCTTT. Its translation: CSVEGASF. The full variable domain, completed using reference TRBV29-1 and TRBJ1-1, is SAVISQKPSRDICQRGTSLTIQCQVDSQVTMMFWYRQQPGQSLTLIATANQGSEATYESGFVIDKFPISRPNLTFSTLTVSNMSPEDSSIYLCSVEGASFGQGTRLTVV.

This clonotype was seen ten or more times. The chain joins TRBV7-3 to TRBJ2-1; TRBD2 matches 8 bases. CDR1 SGHTA and CDR2 FQGTGA come from the germline V gene. V lost 1 base, J lost 4 bases, and 6 bases stayed unmatched. This CDR3 region has 16 residues. The CDR3 sequence is CASSLIAGGGYNEQFF. CDR3 sequence (DNA): TGTGCCAGCAGCTTAATTGCGGGGGGTGGTTACAATGAGCAGTTCTTC.

This clonotype was found many times. The rearrangement links TRBV6-5 to TRBJ1-2; 9 bases are shared with TRBD1. There are 15 residues in the CDR3. Germline-derived CDR1 and CDR2 are MNHEY and SVGAGI. The junction had 5 bases not matched to a gene; V was cut back by 2 bases and J by 4 bases. For the CDR3, the DNA is TGTGCCAGCAGTTACCGGACAGGGGTGAGCTATGGCTACACCTTC. It encodes CASSYRTGVSYGYTF.

V usage is TRBV30 and J usage is TRBJ2-2; D may be TRBD2 (6 bases). CDR3 size: 12 residues. CDR1 and CDR2 (germline): GTSNPN, SVGIG (reference sequence). For the CDR3, the DNA is TGTGCATTTATCCGGGAGACCGGGGAGCTGTTTTTT. Translated, it gives CAFIRETGELFF.

This clonotype was recorded only once. J is TRBJ2-2 and V is TRBV20-1; 11 positions match TRBD1. Germline assignment: CDR1 DFQATT and CDR2 SNEGSKA (reference sequence). V was clipped by 1 base and J by 10 bases; unmatched bases: 8. This CDR3 contains 15 residues. The CDR3 here is CSARGDRGILEELFF. The CDR3 DNA follows: TGCAGTGCTAGAGGGGACAGGGGGATTCTAGAGGAGCTGTTTTTT.

The table lists this clonotype with a few counts. The chain is built from TRBV20-1 and TRBJ2-7, with TRBD2 matching 7 bases. Per the germline V gene, CDR1 is DFQATT and CDR2 is SNEGSKA (reference sequence). V lost 6 bases, J lost 7 bases, and 12 bases stayed unmatched. This CDR3 has 13 residues. The chain's CDR3 is CSARDAWEGEQYF. DNA for the CDR3: TGCAGTGCCCGGGACGCCTGGGAGGGGGAGCAGTACTTC.

Regarding this clonotype: Since a much larger clone is just one base distant, this may be a read error. The chain recombines TRBV4-2 with TRBJ2-1, with TRBD2 as a possible D gene (6 bases). The CDR3 has 16 residues. Germline CDR1 reads LGHNA; CDR2 reads YNFKEQ. CDR3 in amino acids: CARSQDPGGVYNEQFF. The CDR3 coding sequence is TGTGCCAGAAGCCAAGATCCCGGCGGGGTCTACAATGAGCAGTTCTTC.

The chain has TRBV7-9 and TRBJ2-2; D possibly corresponds to TRBD2 (5 bases). The germline gives CDR1 SEHNR, CDR2 FQNEAQ (reference sequence). With 7 bases removed from V and 5 bases from J, the gap between germline ends came to 17 bases. CDR3 length: 15 residues. Here the CDR3 DNA reads TGTGCCAGCATACCGTGGGAAACGGGGACCGGGGAGCTGTTTTTT. Amino acids: CASIPWETGTGELFF.

The rearrangement uses TRBV4-3 and TRBJ2-7, with D maybe TRBD1 (7 bases). Trimming took 1 base from V and 5 from J, leaving 18 bases between them. This CDR3 spans 16 amino acids. The germline V gene encodes CDR1 LGHNA and CDR2 YSLEER. Here the CDR3 DNA reads TGCGCCAGCAGCCAAGCCACGCAGGGGGGCCCCAACGAGCAGTACTTC. Translated: CASSQATQGGPNEQYF.

Comments on this clonotype: The junction differs from germline at one of its ends, possibly a read error. This sequence joins TRBV2 and TRBJ2-5; the D is unclear. The CDR3 has 14 amino acids. Germline CDR1 reads SNHLY; CDR2 reads FYNNEI. The chain's CDR3 is CASGEARDPTEPYF. The CDR3, as DNA: TGTGCCAGCGGTGAAGCGCGAGATCCCACCGAGCCGTACTTC.